The clone carrying this T cell receptor (beta chain) was detected once. This entry comes from a study of T cell changes during pregnancy in multiple sclerosis. The repertoire was sequenced with immunoSEQ multiplex PCR; TCRdb's copy has only in-frame clones and lacks some. The repertoire has around 77,000 clones, around 94% of them found once; the top ten carry about 1.2%. This CDR3 region has 14 residues. V shed 7 bases and J 4 bases; nucleotides not matched to a gene: 6. Germline values: CDR1 SGHTA, CDR2 FQGNSA. This sample comprised peripheral blood, obtained in the third trimester of pregnancy. The chain carries TRBV7-2 and TRBJ2-3, with TRBD2 matching over 9 bases. This receptor was identified in a female donor with multiple sclerosis, enrolled in a pregnancy study. CDR3 loop: CASTVAGEPDTQYF. In nucleotides, the CDR3 is TGTGCCAGCACCGTAGCGGGAGAGCCAGATACGCAGTATTTT.